This T cell receptor (beta chain) was retrieved from a study of Tregs in tolerant kidney transplant recipients. Germline-derived CDR1 and CDR2 are SGHRS and YFSETQ. V lost 0 bases and J 0 bases, leaving 13 bases between the germline ends. There are 16 residues in the CDR3. Method: immunoSEQ multiplex PCR; TCRdb's copy keeps in-frame clones and lacks some. The sample includes under 300,000 clones, roughly four fifths seen only once; the top ten take less than 0.75%. Regarding the study as a whole: The most relevant donor-specific Treg TCRbeta repertoire apparently came from expansion with activated donor B cells. Biological reproducibility was not directly addressed in this study.

CD4+CD25+CD127- Tregs, CD4+CD25- non-Tregs, CD4 and CD8 cells were sorted. As regards this clone: Antigen: not known.

This chain links TRBV5-1 with TRBJ2-7; a weak D match, TRBD1 (5 bases). Sequencing input: CD4+ T cells from blood. This receptor was identified in a human donor in good health. In nucleotides, the CDR3 is TGCGCCAGCAGCTTGGCCCGACAGTCGAGCTCCTACGAGCAGTACTTC. It is translated as CASSLARQSSSYEQYF.